This entry is about one T cell receptor (beta chain). Its antigen is still unknown. The data originate from a study of Graves' ophthalmopathy and Graves' hyperthyroidism. The authors diagnosed from clinical symptoms, serum thyroxine, TRAb, thyroid ultrasound and orbital computed tomography. Scientists amplified the TCR beta CDR3 regions from RNA transcripts. The workflow started with a first-round RT-PCR run with HTBI primers and then moved on to a second-round multiplex PCR. TCRdb re-analysed the multiplex PCR reads in MiXCR, keeping a single row per CDR3 protein. The sample carries about 620,000 distinct CDR3 sequences, about 20% recorded once. General observations from the study: Ophthalmopathy and stable hyperthyroidism were discriminated by a 13-signature model, with around 88% sensitivity and approximately 78% specificity. For predicting ophthalmopathy progression, the model had 60% to 71% sensitivity and roughly 76% specificity.

The TCR originated in a woman in her late teens or twenties with stable Graves' hyperthyroidism. Some clones in this sample may be carry-over from other donors' samples. Sequencing was performed on peripheral blood.

This CDR3 is CASSLLPGTAANYGYTF. Here the CDR3 DNA reads TGTGCCAGCAGTTTACTCCCCGGGACAGCCGCTAACTATGGCTACACCTTC. This sequence joins TRBV28 and TRBJ1-2; 7 bases agree with TRBD1. Trimming removed 2 bases from V and 0 bases from J; junction bases left unmatched: 9. This CDR3 spans 17 amino acids. Germline V CDR1 and CDR2: MDHEN, SYDVKM.